These T cell receptor beta chains were read from a single sample in a study of T cells expressing NK-cell markers. After re-calling the 5' RACE reads, TCRdb lists one entry per CDR3 protein, DNA absent. The table lists hundreds of thousands of distinct CDR3 sequences, with roughly 7.2% in the top ten. The sample taken for sequencing was blood T cells: a sorted CD56 or NKG2C T cell subset, CD4+ or CD8+ T cells, or bulk PBMC T cells (not recorded which). The receptors were sampled from a woman between 18 and 70 years old in good health. Each CDR3 is given with its conserved first and last residue.

V,J,CDR3
TRBV19,TRBJ1-2,CASSLSGTKDVYTF
TRBV4-3,TRBJ2-3,CASSHSLAGTDTQYF
TRBV6-5,TRBJ2-1,CASSYSIASGSYNEQFF
TRBV7-2,TRBJ1-2,CASSLEAAYYGYTF
TRBV7-9,TRBJ2-7,CASSGDLAPKDYEQYF
TRBV3-1,TRBJ2-7,CASSRTSGRYEQYF
TRBV5-1,TRBJ2-2,CASSLGLSPGELFF
TRBV12-3/TRBV12-4,TRBJ2-1,CASQGSSYNEQFF
TRBV6-6,TRBJ2-5,CASRPPSQETQYF
TRBV9,TRBJ1-2,CASSVEASYNYGYTF
TRBV11-2,TRBJ2-1,CASSFRLAGGPGDEQFF
TRBV7-8,TRBJ2-7,CASSLAGGGNEQYF
TRBV12-3/TRBV12-4,TRBJ2-2,CASSLDERAPNTGELFF
TRBV20-1,TRBJ1-1,CSAGRANTEAFF
TRBV6-5,TRBJ1-1,CASSFLLGGLMNTEAFF
TRBV4-3,TRBJ2-5,CASSQDRSQGTQYF